This entry concerns a single TCR beta chain. It lacks a known antigen. Base quality data are lacking; no much larger clone is found one base away. The data derive from a study of Ad26.COV2.S vaccination and SARS-CoV-2 variants (dated by TCRdb to about 2021). Study-level background: Vaccine-arm donors were drawn from COV1001, a multicentre, randomized, double-blind, placebo-controlled phase I-IIa trial of Ad26.COV2.S in healthy adults. Trial participants were randomized into five groups of five: low-dose or high-dose Ad26.COV2.S given once or twice, or placebo on both occasions. The specificity and breadth of SARS-CoV-2-reactive T cell receptors after Ad26.COV2.S vaccination were assessed by TCRbeta repertoire sequencing. Ad26.COV2.S was administered intramuscularly at a dose of 5x10^10 or 1x10^11 viral particles, either as one shot or as two shots given 56 days apart. Investigators did not know the trial group allocation while performing experiments and assessing outcomes. The TCR-sequenced set comprised approximately 32 samples: approximately 20 Ad26.COV2.S vaccine recipients, 5 placebo recipients and 8 SARS-CoV-2 convalescent individuals. General conclusions and limits of the study: Non-spike TCR breadth was comparable between vaccine and placebo recipients, consistent with the vaccine containing only spike. Higher spike-specific TCR breadth was observed in Ad26.COV2.S recipients than in placebo recipients (P = 0.0014). The study lacked the statistical power to compare responses across vaccine doses or regimens. Substantial breadth of spike-specific CD8+ and CD4+ T cell responses was reported after vaccination. It was noted by the authors that total T cell responses may have been underestimated by the TCR breadth and depth analyses.

The treatment or condition label of this sample denotes: around 19 received Ad26.COV2.S at low or high dose, single or two shots; a few received placebo; per-sample allocation not given. Repertoires of vaccine and placebo recipients were sequenced from samples taken on day 63 after the first injection. In Cohort 1b, around 23 adults aged 18-55 years were enrolled at a single site in Boston, USA, between 29 July and 7 August 2020. As a vaccine, Ad26.COV2.S was a replication-incompetent adenovirus type 26 vector that expressed a prefusion-stabilized SARS-CoV-2 spike protein derived from the original Wuhan strain. According to the germline V gene, CDR1 reads SGHDT and CDR2 reads YYEEEE. V loses 5 bases at its end and J loses 7 bases; junction bases beyond the gene matches: 18. The CDR3, cysteine through phenylalanine, is 19 amino acids long. The DNA shown is the 57-base CDR3, in frame from base 1. The immunoSEQ Assay was the method used to sequence TCRbeta CDR3 regions. After extraction, genomic DNA underwent amplification by bias-controlled multiplex PCR, followed by high-throughput sequencing. Per the authors' processing: To quantify the absolute abundance of every unique TCRbeta CDR3 region, sequences were collapsed and filtered. Usable DNA was measured by amplifying reference genes present in all nucleated cells, and TCRbeta template counts were normalized to that usable DNA to estimate T cell fraction. Repertoire TCRs were annotated as SARS-CoV-2-specific when V gene, CDR3 amino acid sequence and J gene were exactly matched to a known reactive TCR set. The reference SARS-CoV-2 TCR set was obtained from MIRA and was filtered for enrichment in COVID-19-positive ImmuneCODE repertoires, whereby public or cross-reactive TCRs were removed. Based on the MIRA antigens, annotated TCRs were further analysed at the level of specific ORF or position within ORF. Breadth was defined as the number of annotated unique rearrangements divided by the total number of unique productive rearrangements, and depth was defined as the summed frequency of the annotated unique rearrangements. Two-sided Wilcoxon rank-sum tests were used to compare TCR breadth between groups. What TCRdb holds here is the immuneACCESS table cut down to in-frame rearrangements. Part of the clones is not present; checked against another copy, under half of the missing clones reflect an unresolved V gene, and the others are unexplained. The V and J calls and clone size are taken from that table; D and trimming were inferred from the DNA. The sample table holds roughly 390,000 clones, of which 88% were seen once. The ten largest clones represent 3.5% of the sample.

This receptor was obtained from a person aged 18-65 years who received the Ad26.COV2.S COVID-19 vaccine or a placebo. The V and J segments used are TRBV5-6 and TRBJ2-1; 13 bases in between match TRBD2. The source was peripheral blood, collected in a trial of Ad26.COV2.S vaccine versus placebo. Here is the DNA: TGTGCCAGCAGGTTGATATCCCCTCGACTAGCGGGGGGCTCTAATGAGCAGTTCTTC. This sequence encodes CASRLISPRLAGGSNEQFF.